The 21 T cell receptor beta chains reported below all come from one sample, sequenced in a study of molecular identifiers for immune sequencing clone quantification. One entry per CDR3 protein, called by TCRdb with MiXCR from the PCR reads. The table includes 88,000 or so distinct CDR3 sequences, 21% detected once. The source material was naive CD8+ T cells from blood, with Jurkat cell RNA spiked in. The subset here: FACS-sorted CD8+CD4-CCR7+CD45RA+ naive T cells. Every receptor here comes from a human donor in good health. Some libraries in this study had Jurkat cell RNA spiked in.

On this clonotype itself: A single base separates this from a much larger clone, so it may be a read error. V is TRBV3-1 and J is TRBJ2-7; D is perhaps TRBD2 (6 bases). Germline V gene sequence: CDR1 LGHDT, CDR2 YNNKEL (reference sequence). CDR3 length equals 15 residues. The V gene lost 4 bases and the J gene lost 5 bases, with 18 bases spanning the gap. The CDR3, as DNA: TGTGCCAGCAGCCTGATGAGGCGGGAATGGCACGAGCAGTACTTC. It translates to CASSLMRREWHEQYF.

This clonotype was recorded a few times. The V call is TRBV9, the J call TRBJ2-2, with 9 bases matching TRBD1. The CDR3 totals 18 residues. V trimming: 2 bases; J trimming: 5 bases; junction bases outside the gene matches: 13. Germline V gene lookup returns CDR1 SGDLS and CDR2 YYNGEE. CDR3 residues: CASSVVNLGQGPTGELFF. DNA for the CDR3: TGTGCCAGCAGCGTTGTCAATTTGGGACAGGGCCCGACCGGGGAGCTGTTTTTT.

This clonotype has ten or more counts. The CDR3 here is CSVEGVMGLPLSEQYF. The CDR3 nucleotides are TGCAGCGTTGAAGGGGTTATGGGACTACCCTTGAGCGAGCAGTACTTC. This sequence joins TRBV29-1 and TRBJ2-7; 7 nucleotides align to TRBD2. The V gene end was trimmed by 1 base and the J gene end by 6 bases; junction bases not matched to a gene: 15. Germline assignment: CDR1 SQVTM and CDR2 ANQGSEA. This CDR3 has 16 residues.

This clonotype has a count of ten or more. DNA of the CDR3: TGTGCCAGCAGACCCAGGACAGGAAGGGGCCAGCCCCAGCATTTT. This codes for CASRPRTGRGQPQHF. The J gene is TRBJ1-5, the V gene TRBV28, with TRBD1 identical over 7 bases. J gave up 7 bases and V 6 bases, and 12 bases lay outside the gene matches. CDR3 length: 15 amino acids. Per the germline V gene, CDR1 is MDHEN and CDR2 is SYDVKM.

This clonotype was detected many times. The chain recombines TRBV28 with TRBJ2-1; D may correspond to TRBD1 or TRBD2 (6 bases each). Germline lookup yields CDR1 MDHEN and CDR2 SYDVKM. The V end was cut by 7 bases, the J end by 0 bases, with 13 bases between. This CDR3 is 15 amino acids long. CDR3 in DNA: TGTGCCAGCACCCGGGGGCTTAGCTCCTACAATGAGCAGTTCTTC. This codes for CASTRGLSSYNEQFF.

This clonotype appeared many times. The V call is TRBV19, the J call TRBJ1-5, with D maybe TRBD1 (6 bases). The germline gives CDR1 LNHDA, CDR2 SQIVND (reference sequence). V was clipped by 3 bases and J by 5 bases, with 11 bases between them. CDR3 length equals 14 residues. DNA of the CDR3: TGTGCCAGTAGTATCCGGGACACATATCAGCCCCAGCATTTT. This codes for CASSIRDTYQPQHF.

This clonotype was seen only a few times. The V gene is TRBV5-4, the J gene TRBJ2-2; D call uncertain. V was clipped by 0 bases and J by 3 bases, with 18 bases between them. Germline-derived CDR1 and CDR2 are SGHNT and YYREEE (reference sequence). This CDR3 comprises 18 residues. CDR3 DNA sequence: TGTGCCAGCAGCTTGGTAGGCGTCGGACCTAAAGACACCGGGGAGCTGTTTTTT. Protein sequence: CASSLVGVGPKDTGELFF.

This clonotype was seen at least ten times. This chain connects TRBV6-5 to TRBJ2-2; maybe TRBD1 (5 bases). Germline V gene lookup returns CDR1 MNHEY and CDR2 SVGAGI. V was clipped by 4 bases and J by 6 bases, with 15 bases between them. CDR3 length equals 15 residues. The CDR3 reads CASSLSAGMAGELFF. Written as DNA, the CDR3 is TGTGCCAGCAGTTTGTCGGCAGGGATGGCCGGGGAGCTGTTTTTT.

The table lists this clonotype with many counts. The chain uses TRBV5-4 and TRBJ2-7; D is ambiguous. V lost 4 bases to trimming and J lost 0 bases, with 14 bases between them. Germline-derived CDR1 and CDR2 are SGHNT and YYREEE (reference sequence). The CDR3 totals 15 residues. Written as DNA, the CDR3 is TGTGCCAGCAGCCCCCCTGGCGGCCACTCCTACGAGCAGTACTTC. Translated, it gives CASSPPGGHSYEQYF.

The J gene is TRBJ2-2, the V gene TRBV6-2 or TRBV6-3, with D unclear. V was clipped by 0 bases and J by 4 bases, with 12 bases between them. This CDR3 is 16 amino acids long. Germline assignment: CDR1 MNHEY and CDR2 SVGEGT. The CDR3 DNA follows: TGTGCCAGCAGTTACTCAAGGGTCGTCTCCACCGGGGAGCTGTTTTTT. Encoded protein: CASSYSRVVSTGELFF.

About this clonotype: A much more abundant neighbour one base away suggests this may be a read error. The gene calls are TRBV19 and TRBJ1-1; possibly TRBD1 for D (5 bases). Per germline, CDR1 LNHDA and CDR2 SQIVND (reference sequence). V dropped 4 bases and J dropped 3 bases, with 15 bases sitting between them. The CDR3 spans 15 residues. The CDR3 protein is CASSTWGLGDTEAFF. The DNA of the CDR3 is TGTGCCAGTAGTACCTGGGGCTTAGGCGACACTGAAGCTTTCTTT.

This clonotype was counted many times. V and J are TRBV7-9 and TRBJ2-7, with TRBD1 matching 9 bases. J was trimmed by 7 bases and V by 5 bases; bases with no gene match: 3. This CDR3 has 12 residues. CDR1 and CDR2 (germline): SEHNR, FQNEAQ (reference sequence). Here the CDR3 DNA reads TGTGCCAGCAGCCGGGACAGGGATGAGCAGTACTTC. Amino acid sequence: CASSRDRDEQYF.

Details on this clonotype: A read error may explain this, as a much larger clone is one base away. The CDR3 does not end in the conserved phenylalanine or tryptophan, so this is likely a read error. The J gene is TRBJ1-6, the V gene TRBV7-8, with a tentative D call TRBD1 (6 bases). V gave up 2 bases and J gave up 7 bases, with 15 bases separating them. Per germline, CDR1 SGHVS and CDR2 FQNEAQ. The CDR3 is 16 amino acids. This chain's CDR3 is CASSLWRGRGNSPLHL. In DNA form, the CDR3 reads TGTGCCAGCAGCTTATGGCGGGGGCGAGGGAATTCACCCCTCCACCTT.

This clonotype was recorded many times. This chain connects TRBV11-2 to TRBJ2-5; D unclear. This CDR3 region has 13 residues. V lost 3 bases and J lost 0, with 5 bases in between. CDR1 and CDR2 (germline): SGHAT, FQNNGV. CDR3 in amino acids: CASSLLDQETQYF. As DNA, the CDR3 is TGTGCCAGCAGCTTGCTGGACCAAGAGACCCAGTACTTC.

This clonotype came up a few times. The chain combines TRBV4-3 with TRBJ2-1; 8 nucleotides match TRBD2. The CDR3 covers 17 residues. From germline, CDR1 is LGHNA and CDR2 YSLEER. V lost 1 base, J lost 4 bases, and 9 bases stayed unmatched. The DNA for the CDR3 is TGCGCCAGCAGCCAAGCGGTATCGAGCGGGAGATACAATGAGCAGTTCTTC. It yields the protein CASSQAVSSGRYNEQFF.

This clonotype has just a few counts. The genes are TRBV6-5 and TRBJ1-1; D is uncertain. The CDR3 is 15 amino acids. Trimming took off 0 bases at V and 0 bases at J, with 8 bases between the two ends. Germline lookup yields CDR1 MNHEY and CDR2 SVGAGI. This CDR3 is CASSYSCDLNTEAFF. In DNA form, the CDR3 reads TGTGCCAGCAGTTACTCGTGCGATTTGAACACTGAAGCTTTCTTT.

In its sample, this clonotype was seen many times. CDR3 coding DNA: TGTGCCAGTAGTATTGATTCTCGGGACAGCCGGTCTGGGGCCAACGTCCTGACTTTC. Translation: CASSIDSRDSRSGANVLTF. The chain joins TRBV19 to TRBJ2-6, with 7 bases lining up with TRBD1. This CDR3 region has 19 residues. Per germline, CDR1 LNHDA and CDR2 SQIVND (reference sequence). The V gene end was trimmed by 3 bases and the J gene end by 1 base; junction bases not matched to a gene: 12.

This clonotype was counted a few times. A much more abundant neighbour one base away suggests this may be a read error. This chain uses TRBV6-5 with TRBJ2-3; 8 nucleotides line up with TRBD1. The CDR3 consists of 15 residues. Germline CDR1 MNHEY, CDR2 SVGAGI. J gave up 4 bases and V 7 bases, and 10 bases lay outside the gene matches. The CDR3 nucleotides read TGTGCCAGCATTAGGGGCAGGGGGCGCGCAGATACGCAGTATTTT. Protein: CASIRGRGRADTQYF.

The chain couples TRBV4-2 to TRBJ2-7, with 7 positions matching TRBD1. CDR3 length equals 15 residues. The germline CDR1 and CDR2 sequences are LGHNA and YNFKEQ. Trimming took 4 bases from V and 6 from J; bases not matched to a gene: 12. The CDR3 region has the DNA TGTGCCAGCAGCCCTGTGCAGGACAGGTTAAGCGAGCAGTACTTC. Protein sequence: CASSPVQDRLSEQYF.

This clonotype was observed at least ten times. The junction and the germline gene differ at one end; a read error may be behind it. This chain connects TRBV4-2 to TRBJ2-3; tentatively, D is TRBD2 (5 bases). Per the germline V gene, CDR1 is LGHNA and CDR2 is YNFKEQ. The CDR3 has 13 amino acids. The CDR3 sequence: CASSQTVREGLNF. CDR3 nucleotides: TGTGCCAGCAGCCAAACTGTCCGGGAAGGGCTTAATTTT.

As to this clonotype: Since a much larger clone is just one base distant, this may be a read error. The CDR3 loop is CACSFWQHRNGELFF. The CDR3 nucleotides are TGTGCCTGCAGTTTTTGGCAGCATCGCAACGGGGAGCTGTTTTTT. The gene calls are TRBV27 and TRBJ2-2; D gene uncertain. The CDR3 loop spans 15 amino acids. The germline gives CDR1 MNHEY, CDR2 SMNVEV (reference sequence).